The 32 T cell receptor beta chains given below trace back to one sample, sequenced in a study of technical replicates of blood from a handful of donors. Sequencing was performed with immunoSEQ multiplex PCR; in TCRdb, only in-frame clones are kept and a portion is missing. The table records more than 75,000 clones, just over 85% of them present only once. The sample comprised PBMCs. Receptor source: a human donor in good health. Some clones in this sample may be carry-over from other donors' samples.

This rearrangement joins TRBV7-2 to TRBJ2-5; 7 bases align to TRBD2. Germline V gene data show CDR1 as SGHTA and CDR2 as FQGNSA. The length of the CDR3 is 14 residues. V gave up 4 bases and J gave up 2 bases; unmatched junction bases: 4. The CDR3 is CASSWGLSQETQYF. In DNA form, the CDR3 reads TGTGCCAGCAGCTGGGGACTATCACAAGAGACCCAGTACTTC.

The CDR3 region is CASRPDRGYGYTF. In DNA form, the CDR3 reads TGTGCCAGCAGGCCGGACAGGGGCTATGGCTACACCTTC. J is TRBJ1-2 and V is TRBV28; 9 bases fit TRBD1. CDR1 is MDHEN, CDR2 SYDVKM, per germline. V lost 6 bases, J lost 4 bases, and 3 bases stayed unmatched. CDR3 size: 13 residues.

J is TRBJ1-1 and V is TRBV5-1, with D possibly matching TRBD1 (5 bases). Germline V gene sequence: CDR1 SGHRS, CDR2 YFSETQ. The CDR3 totals 16 residues. The V end was cut by 4 bases, the J end by 2 bases, with 18 bases between. Here the CDR3 reads CASSPSWGGRNTEAFF. The CDR3 coding sequence is TGCGCCAGCAGCCCGTCCTGGGGGGGTAGAAACACTGAAGCTTTCTTT.

The CDR3 DNA is TGTGCCAGCTTAAGCACTTCCTTTTGGTATAATTCACCCCTCCACTTT. It encodes CASLSTSFWYNSPLHF. V gene TRBV19 combines with J gene TRBJ1-6; D gene uncertain. V was pared by 9 bases and J by 4 bases, with 19 bases between. From germline, CDR1 is LNHDA and CDR2 SQIVND (reference sequence). This CDR3 is 16 amino acids long.

This rearrangement joins TRBV2 to TRBJ2-3; the match to TRBD2 covers 9 bases. Trimming took 7 bases from V and 3 from J; bases not matched to a gene: 8. This CDR3 region has 15 residues. The germline V gene has CDR1 SNHLY and CDR2 FYNNEI. CDR3 DNA sequence: TGTGCCAGCAAGTCATCGCTAGCGGGGACAGATACGCAGTATTTT. It yields the protein CASKSSLAGTDTQYF.

This chain connects TRBV5-6 to TRBJ1-5; tentative D call: TRBD1 (6 bases). There are 14 residues in the CDR3. Germline V lookup: CDR1 SGHDT, CDR2 YYEEEE. Trimming removed 4 bases at V and 1 base at J, with 9 bases between. The CDR3 is CASSPQGSNQPQHF. In nucleotides, the CDR3 is TGTGCCAGCAGCCCGCAGGGGAGCAATCAGCCCCAGCATTTT.

This chain links TRBV6-1 with TRBJ2-1, with 9 bases matching TRBD2. This CDR3 has 14 amino acids. Germline lookup yields CDR1 MNHNS and CDR2 SASEGT. With V trimmed by 4 bases and J by 7 bases, 5 bases remained unmatched. CDR3 residues: CASSGGGETNEQFF. CDR3 nucleotide sequence: TGTGCCAGCAGTGGCGGGGGGGAAACTAATGAGCAGTTCTTC.

This clone occurred once. The chain recombines TRBV4-2 with TRBJ2-2; 7 bases map to TRBD2. CDR3 size: 18 residues. J gave up 3 bases and V 0 bases, and 10 bases lay outside the gene matches. Germline values: CDR1 LGHNA, CDR2 YNFKEQ. The CDR3 DNA sequence: TGTGCCAGCAGCCAAGACCAGACGGGGGGTTCGCACACCGGGGAGCTGTTTTTT. Translated: CASSQDQTGGSHTGELFF.

The gene calls are TRBV18 and TRBJ2-6, with TRBD1 as a possible D gene (6 bases). CDR1 and CDR2 from the germline V gene are KGHSH and LQKENI. V dropped 6 bases and J dropped 2 bases, with 14 bases sitting between them. The CDR3 contains 16 residues. This chain's CDR3 is CASSVQGPTGANVLTF. The CDR3, as DNA: TGTGCCAGCTCGGTCCAGGGGCCCACTGGGGCCAACGTCCTGACTTTC.

The chain couples TRBV25-1 to TRBJ1-4, with TRBD1 matching over 7 bases. The germline gives CDR1 MGHDK, CDR2 SYGVNS. The CDR3 sequence is 17 residues long. The junction had 10 bases not matched to a gene; V was cut back by 1 base and J by 5 bases. DNA for the CDR3: TGTGCCAGCAGTGAATCTATAAGACAGGGCCTAAATGAAAAACTGTTTTTT. It specifies CASSESIRQGLNEKLFF.

This chain connects TRBV30 to TRBJ2-2; D is unclear. The CDR3 has 15 residues. CDR1 is GTSNPN and CDR2 is SVGIG in the germline V gene (reference sequence). The V gene lost 3 bases and the J gene lost 4 bases, with 15 bases spanning the gap. The DNA of the CDR3 is TGTGCCTGGAGGGGCCCGTTCCACGGCACCGGGGAGCTGTTTTTT. Translating gives CAWRGPFHGTGELFF.

The chain employs TRBV11-2 and TRBJ2-5; 7 bases map to TRBD2. This CDR3 contains 15 residues. CDR1 and CDR2 (germline): SGHAT, FQNNGV. V lost 1 base, J lost 4 bases, and 6 bases stayed unmatched. The CDR3 region has the DNA TGTGCCAGCAGCTTAGGCGGGAGTTTAGGAGAGACCCAGTACTTC. Translation: CASSLGGSLGETQYF.

The V and J genes are TRBV5-3 and TRBJ1-2; no definite D call. TRBV5-3 is an ORF; its function is uncertain. This CDR3 region has 16 residues. Trimming took off 0 bases at V and 4 bases at J, with 16 bases between the two ends. CDR3 region: CARSLGSWQAIYGYTF. The DNA of the CDR3 is TGTGCCAGAAGCTTGGGTTCCTGGCAGGCTATCTATGGCTACACCTTC.

This clone came up a few times. The CDR3 DNA follows: TGTGCCAGCAGCTTCAGGACTAGCGGGAATGTTGGTGATACGCAGTATTTT. Protein product: CASSFRTSGNVGDTQYF. The chain recombines TRBV11-2 with TRBJ2-3; 12 nucleotides align to TRBD2. Germline-derived CDR1 and CDR2 are SGHAT and FQNNGV. With 3 bases clipped from V and 6 bases from J, the junction kept 10 bases outside the gene matches. The CDR3 consists of 17 residues.

The genes are TRBV7-3 and TRBJ2-5; D is perhaps TRBD2 (5 bases). The germline CDR1 and CDR2 sequences are SGHTA and FQGTGA. The ends were cut back, 5 bases at V and 5 bases at J, with 9 bases in the middle. The CDR3 has 12 residues. The CDR3 loop reads CASSMGGETQYF. The CDR3 bases are TGTGCCAGCAGCATGGGCGGGGAGACCCAGTACTTC.

This chain joins TRBV10-3 and TRBJ1-2, with 8 bases identical to TRBD1. CDR3 size: 11 residues. CDR1 and CDR2 from the germline V gene are ENHRY and SYGVKD. V lost 11 bases to trimming and J lost 3 bases; unmatched junction nucleotides: 2. CDR3 region: CAATGDYGYTF. The CDR3, as DNA: TGTGCCGCGACAGGGGACTATGGCTACACCTTC.

The chain is built from TRBV10-1 and TRBJ2-7; 12 bases match TRBD2. The germline CDR1 and CDR2 sequences are WNHNN and SYGVQD (reference sequence). V trimming: 2 bases; J trimming: 3 bases; junction bases outside the gene matches: 2. CDR3 length: 15 amino acids. The CDR3 sequence is CASSEKGLAGYEQYF. The DNA for the CDR3 is TGCGCCAGCAGTGAGAAGGGACTAGCGGGCTACGAGCAGTACTTC.

The V and J genes are TRBV10-3 and TRBJ2-2; D call uncertain. The CDR3 spans 14 residues. V shed 2 bases and J shed 1 base, with 5 bases lying between them. CDR1 and CDR2 (germline): ENHRY, SYGVKD. In DNA, the CDR3 is TGTGCCATCAGTGAGAAGCAGAACACCGGGGAGCTGTTTTTT. Its translation is CAISEKQNTGELFF.

This clone was counted once. This chain links TRBV27 with TRBJ1-5; D perhaps matches TRBD1 (6 bases). The germline V gene encodes CDR1 MNHEY and CDR2 SMNVEV (reference sequence). The CDR3 length is 17 residues. V lost 5 bases and J lost 0, with 17 bases in between. The CDR3: CASSTYRDQYSNQPQHF. The CDR3 region has the DNA TGTGCCAGCAGTACATACAGGGACCAGTATAGCAATCAGCCCCAGCATTTT.

This clone was observed a single time. This chain uses TRBV7-9 with TRBJ2-7; TRBD1 is a possible D gene (5 bases). Trimming took 6 bases from V and 2 from J, leaving 8 bases between them. This CDR3 is built from 12 residues. CDR1 and CDR2 from the germline V gene are SEHNR and FQNEAQ (reference sequence). The DNA for the CDR3 is TGTGCCAGCAGTTCGGACACCTACGAGCAGTACTTC. Translating gives CASSSDTYEQYF.

This clone occurred a few times. The J gene is TRBJ1-6, the V gene TRBV19, with D uncertain. The CDR3 is 14 residues long. Germline CDR1 and CDR2: LNHDA and SQIVND (reference sequence). V lost 4 bases and J lost 10, with 14 bases in between. Here the CDR3 DNA reads TGTGCCAGTAGTAGGTCAGTGGTTTCCTCACCCCTCCACTTT. Protein sequence: CASSRSVVSSPLHF.

This chain uses TRBV5-1 with TRBJ2-1, with a possible D match to TRBD1 (6 bases). V was clipped by 4 bases and J by 1 base, with 15 bases between them. The CDR3 has 16 amino acids. The V gene's germline CDR1 is SGHRS and CDR2 YFSETQ. CDR3 coding DNA: TGCGCCAGCAGCGGGGGTTCCAGGGGATCCTACAATGAGCAGTTCTTC. Translated: CASSGGSRGSYNEQFF.

V usage is TRBV2 and J usage is TRBJ2-3; 16 bases match TRBD2. This CDR3 has 18 residues. The germline CDR1 and CDR2 sequences are SNHLY and FYNNEI. V trimming: 10 bases; J trimming: 5 bases; junction bases outside the gene matches: 15. The CDR3 nucleotides read TGTGCCAACCGAATACCGGGACTAGCGGGAGGGCCCATAGATACGCAGTATTTT. This translates into CANRIPGLAGGPIDTQYF.

V is TRBV7-6 and J is TRBJ2-1; D is undetermined. Germline V CDR1 and CDR2: SGHVS, FNYEAQ. Between the trimmed V and J ends, which lost 0 bases and 5 bases, there was a span of 8 bases. This CDR3 region has 14 residues. CDR3: CASSLALMNNEQFF. The CDR3 bases are TGTGCCAGCAGCTTAGCGCTAATGAACAATGAGCAGTTCTTC.

The chain recombines TRBV6-1 with TRBJ1-4; TRBD1 aligns across 7 bases. Germline V CDR1 and CDR2: MNHNS, SASEGT. The CDR3 covers 13 residues. Germline trimming cut 9 bases from V and 5 bases from J; bases unmatched to any gene: 6. The CDR3 sequence: CASKDRNNEKLFF. As DNA, the CDR3 is TGTGCCAGTAAGGACAGGAACAATGAAAAACTGTTTTTT.

The chain combines TRBV2 with TRBJ2-7; a weak D match, TRBD1 (5 bases). The V gene lost 1 base and the J gene lost 5 bases, with 15 bases spanning the gap. In germline, CDR1 is SNHLY, CDR2 FYNNEI. The length of the CDR3 is 15 residues. CDR3 DNA sequence: TGTGCCAGCAGTGAAGGACAAGGGGCGCGCCACGAGCAGTACTTC. Translation: CASSEGQGARHEQYF. The full variable domain, its missing parts supplied by reference TRBV2 and TRBJ2-7, is EPEVTQTPSHQVTQMGQEVILRCVPISNHLYFYWYRQILGQKVEFLVSFYNNEISEKSEIFDDQFSVERPDGSNFTLKIRSTKLEDSAMYFCASSEGQGARHEQYFGPGTRLTVT.

The chain links TRBV6-1 to TRBJ2-3; unclear D gene. The V gene lost 6 bases and the J gene lost 4 bases, with 14 bases spanning the gap. This CDR3 comprises 14 residues. Per the germline V gene, CDR1 is MNHNS and CDR2 is SASEGT. The CDR3 protein is CASSDWMAADTQYF. In nucleotides, the CDR3 is TGTGCCAGCAGCGACTGGATGGCGGCAGATACGCAGTATTTT.

This clone has a single count. The V and J genes are TRBV29-1 and TRBJ2-7, with 12 bases lining up with TRBD1. V gave up 6 bases and J gave up 5 bases; unmatched junction bases: 8. This CDR3 spans 14 amino acids. Per the germline V gene, CDR1 is SQVTM and CDR2 is ANQGSEA. The CDR3 region has the DNA TGCAGCGTCGATAGGGGGACAGGGGGCCACGAGCAGTACTTC. It encodes CSVDRGTGGHEQYF.

The CDR3 loop is CASREPGQGTDEQYF. The CDR3 DNA is TGTGCCAGCAGGGAACCGGGACAGGGTACGGACGAGCAGTACTTC. This chain links TRBV11-2 with TRBJ2-7, with 9 bases aligning to TRBD1. Trimming took 6 bases from V and 5 from J; bases not matched to a gene: 11. Germline V CDR1 and CDR2: SGHAT, FQNNGV. This CDR3 is built from 15 residues.

CDR3: CASSPDPDGGAEAFF. The CDR3 DNA reads as TGTGCCAGCAGCCCGGACCCGGACGGGGGGGCTGAAGCTTTCTTT. The chain combines TRBV7-6 with TRBJ1-1; perhaps TRBD1 as D (5 bases). Germline CDR1 is SGHVS and CDR2 is FNYEAQ. V lost 5 bases and J lost 6, with 19 bases in between. CDR3 length equals 15 residues.

The rearrangement uses TRBV4-1 and TRBJ2-5; TRBD2 matches 11 bases. In germline, CDR1 is MGHRA, CDR2 YSYEKL. Unmatched junction bases numbered 10, after V lost 3 bases and J lost 1 base. CDR3 length: 18 residues. DNA of the CDR3: TGCGCCAGCAGCCAGACATCTACCGGGACTAGCGGCCAAGAGACCCAGTACTTC. This gives the protein CASSQTSTGTSGQETQYF.

The chain is built from TRBV2 and TRBJ2-2; TRBD2 aligns across 9 bases. Germline CDR1 reads SNHLY; CDR2 reads FYNNEI. J gave up 7 bases and V 7 bases, and 4 bases lay outside the gene matches. The CDR3 spans 13 residues. The chain's CDR3 is CASISGRGGELFF. As DNA, the CDR3 is TGTGCCAGCATTAGCGGGAGAGGCGGGGAGCTGTTTTTT.